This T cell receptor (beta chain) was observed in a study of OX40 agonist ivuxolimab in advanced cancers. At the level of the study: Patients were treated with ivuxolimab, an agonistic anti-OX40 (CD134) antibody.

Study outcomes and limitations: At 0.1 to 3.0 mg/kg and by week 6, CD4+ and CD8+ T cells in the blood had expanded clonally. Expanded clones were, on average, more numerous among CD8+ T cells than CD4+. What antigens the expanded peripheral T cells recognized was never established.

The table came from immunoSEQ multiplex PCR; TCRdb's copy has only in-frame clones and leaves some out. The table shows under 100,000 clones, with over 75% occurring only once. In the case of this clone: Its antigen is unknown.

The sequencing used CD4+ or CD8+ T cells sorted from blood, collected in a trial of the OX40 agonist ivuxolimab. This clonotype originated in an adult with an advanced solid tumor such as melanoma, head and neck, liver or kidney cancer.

The CDR3 DNA reads TGTGCCAGACTAGCGGGGGGCCCCTGGGATGAGCAGTTCTTC. The encoded protein is CARLAGGPWDEQFF. The V call is TRBV21-1, the J call TRBJ2-1; whether TRBD2, the table's D call, matches the DNA was not checked. TRBV21-1 is a recognized pseudogene. The CDR3 totals 14 residues.